Listed here are 19 T cell receptor beta chains from one sample, sequenced in a study of cytomegalovirus exposure and HLA in healthy donors. 13 Jbeta primers and 60 Vbeta primers were used for the PCR. Assay used: immunoSEQ multiplex PCR; TCRdb lists only in-frame clones, some missing. In the table there are 150,000 to 200,000 clones, 70% to 80% of which are singletons. Source material: PBMCs. Every receptor here comes from a woman aged 45-59 years in good health and CMV-seronegative.

The J gene is TRBJ2-1, the V gene TRBV28, with 10 positions matching TRBD2. The junction had 5 bases not matched to a gene; V was cut back by 5 bases and J by 7 bases. The CDR3 contains 14 residues. Germline V CDR1 and CDR2: MDHEN, SYDVKM. CDR3 region: CASSPGLAENEQFF. The CDR3 bases are TGTGCCAGCAGTCCCGGACTAGCGGAGAATGAGCAGTTCTTC.

A word on this clone: At one boundary the junction diverges from the germline segment, which might be a read error. The chain carries TRBV5-1 and TRBJ2-1; D is unresolved. Germline values: CDR1 SGHRS, CDR2 YFSETQ. The CDR3 covers 14 residues. CDR3 coding DNA: TGCGCCAGCAGCTTGGGCCGCTCCTACAATGAGCGGTTCTTC. This translates into CASSLGRSYNERFF.

The J gene is TRBJ1-5, the V gene TRBV19; D possibly corresponds to TRBD1 (5 bases). Germline values: CDR1 LNHDA, CDR2 SQIVND (reference sequence). Deletions cut 6 bases from V and 2 bases from J, with 8 bases between. The CDR3 is 13 amino acids. The CDR3 loop is CASSDSGNQPQHF. For the CDR3, the DNA is TGTGCCAGTAGCGACAGTGGCAATCAGCCCCAGCATTTT.

This clone was seen a handful of times. The chain links TRBV4-3 to TRBJ1-5; 8 positions agree with TRBD1. V lost 4 bases to trimming and J lost 9 bases; unmatched junction nucleotides: 11. Germline V gives CDR1 LGHNA, CDR2 YSLEER. The CDR3 length is 15 residues. The DNA of the CDR3 is TGCGCCAGCAGCCCCACCAGGGCAGGGGGCTCGCCCCAGCATTTT. Translated: CASSPTRAGGSPQHF.

This chain links TRBV2 with TRBJ1-1; D might be TRBD1 (6 bases). This CDR3 is 14 amino acids long. The germline gives CDR1 SNHLY, CDR2 FYNNEI. Trimming pared 6 bases from V and 0 bases from J, leaving 11 bases between. In nucleotides, the CDR3 is TGTGCCAGCAGGTACAGGGTACTGAACACTGAAGCTTTCTTT. Amino acids: CASRYRVLNTEAFF.

J is TRBJ1-2 and V is TRBV7-9; no reliable D call. The V end was cut by 5 bases, the J end by 4 bases, with 20 bases between. Looked up from germline, CDR1 is SEHNR and CDR2 is FQNEAQ (reference sequence). The CDR3 is 16 residues long. As DNA, the CDR3 is TGTGCCAGCAGCCCCCGGGTCCGAAAATCCCTCTATGGCTACACCTTC. Its protein is CASSPRVRKSLYGYTF.

The chain is built from TRBV19 and TRBJ1-3, with D maybe TRBD1 (6 bases). The CDR3 sequence is 17 residues long. Trimming cost V 5 bases and J 0 bases, with 17 bases left between them. Per germline, CDR1 LNHDA and CDR2 SQIVND (reference sequence). As DNA, the CDR3 is TGTGCCAGTAGTGGGCTTCCCGGACAGAGCTCTGGAAACACCATATATTTT. Translation gives CASSGLPGQSSGNTIYF. Combining the CDR3 with reference TRBV19 and TRBJ1-3 gives the whole variable domain DGGITQSPKYLFRKEGQNVTLSCEQNLNHDAMYWYRQDPGQGLRLIYYSQIVNDFQKGDIAEGYSVSREKKESFPLTVTSAQKNPTAFYLCASSGLPGQSSGNTIYFGEGSWLTVV.

The CDR3 spells CSVEVQPSGIFYTDTQYF. CDR3 sequence (DNA): TGCAGCGTTGAGGTTCAACCTAGCGGGATCTTTTACACAGATACGCAGTATTTT. V usage is TRBV29-1 and J usage is TRBJ2-3; 9 positions agree with TRBD2. Germline assignment: CDR1 SQVTM and CDR2 ANQGSEA. This CDR3 has 18 amino acids. Trimming took 3 bases from V and 2 from J; bases not matched to a gene: 15.

J is TRBJ1-1 and V is TRBV5-1; the D gene is possibly TRBD1 (6 bases). Germline V CDR1 and CDR2: SGHRS, YFSETQ. V was pared by 5 bases and J by 1 base, with 12 bases between. This CDR3 contains 14 residues. CDR3 coding DNA: TGCGCCAGCAGTCACGTGACAGGGAACACTGAAGCTTTCTTT. As protein: CASSHVTGNTEAFF.

The chain carries TRBV5-1 and TRBJ2-3, with D unclear. Per the germline V gene, CDR1 is SGHRS and CDR2 is YFSETQ. CDR3 length equals 14 residues. Trimming took off 3 bases at V and 0 bases at J, with 8 bases between the two ends. CDR3 region: CASSSGSSTDTQYF. DNA for the CDR3: TGCGCCAGCAGCTCCGGGTCTAGCACAGATACGCAGTATTTT.

The chain joins TRBV6-4 to TRBJ1-5; no clear D. CDR3 length: 15 amino acids. Germline values: CDR1 MRHNA, CDR2 SNTAGT. The V gene lost 3 bases and the J gene lost 3 bases, with 12 bases spanning the gap. Written as DNA, the CDR3 is TGTGCCAGCAGTGAGCAGCCTAGCGTCAATCAGCCCCAGCATTTT. It yields the protein CASSEQPSVNQPQHF.

The J gene is TRBJ2-7, the V gene TRBV11-1, with D possibly TRBD2 on 5 matching bases. This CDR3 is built from 12 residues. Looked up from germline, CDR1 is SGHAT and CDR2 is FQDESV (reference sequence). V was shortened by 5 bases and J by 4 bases, with 9 bases between the two germline ends. Here the CDR3 DNA reads TGTGCCAGCAGCCCGACTATTTACGAGCAGTACTTC. Its protein is CASSPTIYEQYF.

The chain has TRBV7-2 and TRBJ2-7, with TRBD2 identical over 9 bases. CDR1 and CDR2 (germline): SGHTA, FQGNSA. J was trimmed by 7 bases and V by 5 bases; bases with no gene match: 12. This CDR3 has 15 residues. CDR3 sequence: CASSQGREGMGEQYF. For the CDR3, the DNA is TGTGCCAGCAGCCAGGGGCGGGAGGGGATGGGGGAGCAGTACTTC.

The chain couples TRBV27 to TRBJ1-2; TRBD1 might be the D (6 bases). Germline CDR1 reads MNHEY; CDR2 reads SMNVEV (reference sequence). V shed 4 bases and J shed 6 bases, with 21 bases lying between them. The CDR3 has 16 residues. CDR3 region: CASSSLGAGVRNGYTF. The CDR3 nucleotides read TGTGCCAGCAGTTCCCTAGGCGCAGGGGTACGGAATGGCTACACCTTC.

This clone was seen once. This rearrangement joins TRBV27 to TRBJ2-3; TRBD1 agrees at 8 bases. The CDR3 is 16 amino acids. The J segment lost 2 bases and the V segment lost 8 bases, leaving 12 bases of the junction unmatched. Germline V gives CDR1 MNHEY, CDR2 SMNVEV (reference sequence). CDR3 residues: CASGKSGTGLTDTQYF. The CDR3 nucleotides read TGTGCCAGCGGAAAATCCGGGACAGGCCTCACAGATACGCAGTATTTT.

The chain uses TRBV7-2 and TRBJ2-3, with no clear D. V lost 8 bases and J 5 bases, leaving 14 bases between the germline ends. The CDR3 has 13 residues. Germline V CDR1 and CDR2: SGHTA, FQGNSA. CDR3 region: CASARPPGDTQYF. The DNA of the CDR3 is TGTGCCAGCGCGCGTCCCCCGGGAGATACGCAGTATTTT.

The V and J genes are TRBV6-5 and TRBJ1-2, with 8 bases matching TRBD1. The length of the CDR3 is 13 residues. CDR1 and CDR2 from the germline V gene are MNHEY and SVGAGI. The V and J ends lost 5 bases and 5 bases, in that order; junction bases with no gene match: 4. In nucleotides, the CDR3 is TGTGCCAGCAGTCCGACAGGGGCATATGGCTACACCTTC. It encodes CASSPTGAYGYTF.

The genes are TRBV7-2 and TRBJ2-2; 7 nucleotides line up with TRBD2. Germline V gene sequence: CDR1 SGHTA, CDR2 FQGNSA. V lost 6 bases and J lost 4; bases outside the gene matches: 11. The CDR3 length is 16 residues. As DNA, the CDR3 is TGTGCCAGCAGTCCGGCTGGCGGGAGTCGCACCGGGGAGCTGTTTTTT. It specifies CASSPAGGSRTGELFF.

Of note for this clone: In the same sample, other DNA sequences code for this CDR3. The chain carries TRBV11-2 and TRBJ2-3; 7 bases are a match to TRBD2. V shed 1 base, J shed 1 base, and the junction held 2 bases outside the gene matches. CDR1 SGHAT and CDR2 FQNNGV come from the germline V gene. The CDR3 runs 15 residues. In DNA, the CDR3 is TGTGCCAGCAGCTTAGTACGGGGGGGCACAGATACGCAGTATTTT. Encoded protein: CASSLVRGGTDTQYF.